This T cell receptor (beta chain) is drawn from a study of regulatory T cells in long-lasting Graves disease. The time point denotes: newly diagnosed GD, antithyroid drugs for less than 3 months. PBMCs provided the RNA from which the TCR library was made. In each case, Graves' disease was diagnosed per American Thyroid Association guidelines. This clonotype showed up many times. Sequencing libraries for TCR beta were prepared with iRepertoire HTBI primers and Arm-PCR of CDR3 regions. TCRdb re-derived calls from the multiplex PCR reads in MiXCR, one entry per CDR3 protein. Of 520,000 or so distinct CDR3 sequences listed, more than 10% are singletons. This sample was shared with a second study, whose subject was T cells in Graves' hyperthyroidism and ophthalmopathy. From that report: The study defined stable Graves' hyperthyroidism as no ophthalmopathy progression within 18 months. Together with thyroid ultrasound, orbital computed tomography, serum thyroxine and TRAb, clinical symptoms were used for diagnoses.

This clonotype originated in a woman aged 25-40 years with Graves disease. Sequencing was performed on peripheral blood mononuclear cells (PBMCs), taken at new diagnosis, from a patient treated with antithyroid drugs.

Written as DNA, the CDR3 is TGTGCCAGCAGCCAAGGACAGACGGCGGGGGAAAAACTGTTTTTT. It translates to CASSQGQTAGEKLFF. J is TRBJ1-4 and V is TRBV14; TRBD1 is a possible D gene (5 bases). The V end was cut by 1 base, the J end by 8 bases, with 14 bases between. Germline CDR1 and CDR2: SGHDN and FVKESK. This CDR3 region has 15 residues. Filled out from reference TRBV14 and TRBJ1-4, the complete variable domain reads EAGVTQFPSHSVIEKGQTVTLRCDPISGHDNLYWYRRVMGKEIKFLLHFVKESKQDESGMPNNRFLAERTGGTYSTLKVQPAELEDSGVYFCASSQGQTAGEKLFFGSGTQLSVL.